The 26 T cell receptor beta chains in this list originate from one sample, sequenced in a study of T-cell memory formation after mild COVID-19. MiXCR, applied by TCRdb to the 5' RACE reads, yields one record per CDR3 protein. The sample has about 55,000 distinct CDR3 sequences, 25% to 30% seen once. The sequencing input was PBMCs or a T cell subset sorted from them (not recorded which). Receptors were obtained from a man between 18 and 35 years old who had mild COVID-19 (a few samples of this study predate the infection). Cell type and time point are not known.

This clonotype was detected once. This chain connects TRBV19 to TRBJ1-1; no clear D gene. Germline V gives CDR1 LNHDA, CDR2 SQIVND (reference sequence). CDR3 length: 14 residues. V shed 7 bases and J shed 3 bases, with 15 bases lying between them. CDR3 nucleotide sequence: TGTGCCAGTACTAGTGTCAGTCCGGACACTGAAGCTTTCTTT. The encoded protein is CASTSVSPDTEAFF.

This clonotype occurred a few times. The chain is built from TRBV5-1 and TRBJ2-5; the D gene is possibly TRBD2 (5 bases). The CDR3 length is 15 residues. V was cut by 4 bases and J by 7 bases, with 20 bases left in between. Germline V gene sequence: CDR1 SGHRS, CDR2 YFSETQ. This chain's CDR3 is CASSGLDGGGRTQYF. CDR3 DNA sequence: TGCGCCAGCAGCGGCCTGGACGGCGGCGGGCGGACCCAGTACTTC.

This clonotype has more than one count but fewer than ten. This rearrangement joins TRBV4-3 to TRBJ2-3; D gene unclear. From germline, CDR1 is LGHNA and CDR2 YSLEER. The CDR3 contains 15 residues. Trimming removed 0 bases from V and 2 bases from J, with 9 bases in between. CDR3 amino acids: CASSQDGSDTDTQYF. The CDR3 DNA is TGCGCCAGCAGCCAAGATGGTTCAGACACAGATACGCAGTATTTT.

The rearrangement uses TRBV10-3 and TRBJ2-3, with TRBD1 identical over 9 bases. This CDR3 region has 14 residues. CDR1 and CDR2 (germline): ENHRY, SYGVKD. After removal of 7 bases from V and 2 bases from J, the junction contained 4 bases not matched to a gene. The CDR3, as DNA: TGTGCCATCACCCGGGACAGGGTCACAGATACGCAGTATTTT. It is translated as CAITRDRVTDTQYF.

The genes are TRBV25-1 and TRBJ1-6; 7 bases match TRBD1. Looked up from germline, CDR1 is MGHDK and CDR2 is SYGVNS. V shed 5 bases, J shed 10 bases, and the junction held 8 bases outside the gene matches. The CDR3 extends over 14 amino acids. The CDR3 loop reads CASSPGTESSPLHF. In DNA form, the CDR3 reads TGTGCCAGCAGTCCTGGGACAGAGTCCTCACCCCTCCACTTT.

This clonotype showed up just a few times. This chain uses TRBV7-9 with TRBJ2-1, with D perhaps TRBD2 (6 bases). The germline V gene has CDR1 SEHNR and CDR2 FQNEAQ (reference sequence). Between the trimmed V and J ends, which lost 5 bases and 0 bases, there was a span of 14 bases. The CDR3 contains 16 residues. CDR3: CASSRGTPSSYNEQFF. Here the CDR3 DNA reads TGTGCCAGCAGCAGAGGGACTCCGAGCTCCTACAATGAGCAGTTCTTC.

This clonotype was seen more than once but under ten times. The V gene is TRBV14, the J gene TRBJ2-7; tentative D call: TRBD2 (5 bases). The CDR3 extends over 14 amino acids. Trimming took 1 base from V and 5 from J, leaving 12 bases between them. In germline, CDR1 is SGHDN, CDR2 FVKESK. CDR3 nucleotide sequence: TGTGCCAGCAGCCAAGTGGGAGATTCCGACGAGCAGTACTTC. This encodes CASSQVGDSDEQYF.

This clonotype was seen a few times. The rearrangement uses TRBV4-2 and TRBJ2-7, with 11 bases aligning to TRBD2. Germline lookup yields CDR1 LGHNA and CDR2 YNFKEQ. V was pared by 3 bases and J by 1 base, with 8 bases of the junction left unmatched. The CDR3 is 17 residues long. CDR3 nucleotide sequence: TGTGCCAGCAGCCAGGCCGCCGGGACTAGCGGTTCCTACGAGCAGTACTTC. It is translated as CASSQAAGTSGSYEQYF.

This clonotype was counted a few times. This CDR3 reads CASSSSGGSTDTQYF. DNA for the CDR3: TGTGCCAGCAGTTCTAGCGGGGGCAGCACAGATACGCAGTATTTT. The chain joins TRBV12-3 or TRBV12-4 to TRBJ2-3; 10 positions agree with TRBD2. The CDR3 has 15 residues. V lost 4 bases to trimming and J lost 0 bases; unmatched junction nucleotides: 1.

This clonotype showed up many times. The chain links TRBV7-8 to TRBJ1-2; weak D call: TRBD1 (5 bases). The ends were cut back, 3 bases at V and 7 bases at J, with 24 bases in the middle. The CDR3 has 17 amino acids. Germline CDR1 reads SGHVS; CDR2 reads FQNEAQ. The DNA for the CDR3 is TGTGCCAGCAGCTTCGTCTCGGTACCGGGACCCAGGAGTGGCTACACCTTC. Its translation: CASSFVSVPGPRSGYTF.

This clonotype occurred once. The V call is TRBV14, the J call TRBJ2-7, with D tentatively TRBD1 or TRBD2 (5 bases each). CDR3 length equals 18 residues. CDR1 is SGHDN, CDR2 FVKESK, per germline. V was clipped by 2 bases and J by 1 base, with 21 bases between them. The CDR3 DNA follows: TGTGCCAGCAGCCAACTACAGCTTTCGGGGCGACTATCCTACGAGCAGTACTTC. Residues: CASSQLQLSGRLSYEQYF.

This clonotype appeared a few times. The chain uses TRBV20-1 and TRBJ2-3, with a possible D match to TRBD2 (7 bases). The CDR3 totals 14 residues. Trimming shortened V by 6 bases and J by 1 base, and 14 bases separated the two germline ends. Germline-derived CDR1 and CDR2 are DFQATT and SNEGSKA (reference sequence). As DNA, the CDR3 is TGCAGTGCAGACGCGGGGGCGGGCACAGATACGCAGTATTTT. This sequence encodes CSADAGAGTDTQYF.

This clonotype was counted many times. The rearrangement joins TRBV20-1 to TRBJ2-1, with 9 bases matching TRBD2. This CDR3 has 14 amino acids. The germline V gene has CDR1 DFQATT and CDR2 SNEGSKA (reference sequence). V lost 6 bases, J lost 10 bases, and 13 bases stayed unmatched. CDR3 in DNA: TGCAGTGCGAGACTAGCGGTTCAGAAGTGGGAGCAGTTCTTC. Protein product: CSARLAVQKWEQFF.

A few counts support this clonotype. The CDR3 nucleotides are TGTGCCACCAGCAGAGCTAGCGGGGGGCCAGATACGCAGTATTTT. Its protein product is CATSRASGGPDTQYF. The gene calls are TRBV15 and TRBJ2-3; 11 bases align to TRBD2. Trimming cost V 1 base and J 4 bases; bases outside gene matches: 1. Germline CDR1 reads LNHNV; CDR2 reads YYDKDF (reference sequence). The CDR3 has 15 amino acids.

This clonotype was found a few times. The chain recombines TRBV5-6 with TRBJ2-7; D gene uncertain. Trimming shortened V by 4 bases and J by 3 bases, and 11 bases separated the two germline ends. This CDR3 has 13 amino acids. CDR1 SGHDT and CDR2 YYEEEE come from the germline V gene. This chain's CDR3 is CASSGRVFYEQYV. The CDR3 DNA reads TGTGCCAGCAGCGGAAGGGTTTTCTACGAGCAGTACGTC.

The CDR3 region is CASSQVGGSGDTQYF. CDR3 DNA: TGCGCCAGCAGCCAAGTAGGGGGTAGTGGGGATACGCAGTATTTT. The chain links TRBV4-1 to TRBJ2-3; D might be TRBD1 (6 bases). V dropped 1 base and J dropped 6 bases, with 14 bases sitting between them. The CDR3 has 15 amino acids. Germline V gives CDR1 MGHRA, CDR2 YSYEKL.

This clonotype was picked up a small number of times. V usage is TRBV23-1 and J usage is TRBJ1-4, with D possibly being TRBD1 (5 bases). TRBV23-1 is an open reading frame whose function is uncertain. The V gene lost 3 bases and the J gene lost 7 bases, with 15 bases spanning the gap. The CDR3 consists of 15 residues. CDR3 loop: CASSQVSGTSEKLFF. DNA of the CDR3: TGCGCCAGCAGTCAGGTCTCAGGGACGAGTGAAAAACTGTTTTTT.

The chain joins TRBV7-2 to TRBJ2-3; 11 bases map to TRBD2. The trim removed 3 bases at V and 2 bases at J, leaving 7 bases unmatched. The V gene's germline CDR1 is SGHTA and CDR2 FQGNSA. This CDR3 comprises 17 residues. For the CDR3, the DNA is TGTGCCAGCAGCTTGGTAGCGGGGGGGCAGATCACAGATACGCAGTATTTT. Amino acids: CASSLVAGGQITDTQYF.

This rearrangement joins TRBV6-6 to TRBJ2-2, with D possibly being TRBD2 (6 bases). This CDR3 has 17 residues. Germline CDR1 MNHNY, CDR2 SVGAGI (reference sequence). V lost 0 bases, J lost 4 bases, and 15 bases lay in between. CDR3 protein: CASSYSGDGGFTGELFF. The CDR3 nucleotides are TGTGCCAGCAGTTACTCGGGGGATGGGGGGTTCACCGGGGAGCTGTTTTTT.

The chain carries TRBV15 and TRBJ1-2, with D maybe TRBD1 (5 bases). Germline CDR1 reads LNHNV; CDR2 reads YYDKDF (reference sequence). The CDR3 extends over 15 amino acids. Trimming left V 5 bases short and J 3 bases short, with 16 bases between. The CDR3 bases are TGTGCCACCAGCCCCAGAGGGGATTATGACTATGGCTACACCTTC. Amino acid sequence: CATSPRGDYDYGYTF.

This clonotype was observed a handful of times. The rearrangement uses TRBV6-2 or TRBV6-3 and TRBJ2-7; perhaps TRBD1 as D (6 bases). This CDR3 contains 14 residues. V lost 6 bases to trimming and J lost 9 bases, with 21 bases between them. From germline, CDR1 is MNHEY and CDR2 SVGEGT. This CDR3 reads CASRTGTWTKGQYF. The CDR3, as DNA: TGTGCCAGCAGAACCGGGACATGGACGAAAGGGCAGTACTTC.

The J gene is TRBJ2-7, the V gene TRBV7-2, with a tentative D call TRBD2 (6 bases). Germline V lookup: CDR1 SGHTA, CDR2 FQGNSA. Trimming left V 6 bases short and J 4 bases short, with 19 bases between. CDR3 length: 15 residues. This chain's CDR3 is CASSTGTRGIYEQYF. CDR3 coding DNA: TGTGCCAGCAGTACCGGGACTCGGGGTATTTACGAGCAGTACTTC.

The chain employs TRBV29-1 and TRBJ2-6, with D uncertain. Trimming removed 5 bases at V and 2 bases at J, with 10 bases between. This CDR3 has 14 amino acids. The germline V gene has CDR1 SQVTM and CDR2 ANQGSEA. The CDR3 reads CSVTNSTGANVLTF. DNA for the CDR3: TGCAGCGTTACTAACTCTACTGGGGCCAACGTCCTGACTTTC. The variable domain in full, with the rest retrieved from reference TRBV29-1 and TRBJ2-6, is SAVISQKPSRDICQRGTSLTIQCQVDSQVTMMFWYRQQPGQSLTLIATANQGSEATYESGFVIDKFPISRPNLTFSTLTVSNMSPEDSSIYLCSVTNSTGANVLTFGAGSRLTVL.

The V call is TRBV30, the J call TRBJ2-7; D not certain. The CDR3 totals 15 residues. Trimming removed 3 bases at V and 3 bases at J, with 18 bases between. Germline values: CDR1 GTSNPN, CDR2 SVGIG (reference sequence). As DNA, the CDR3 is TGTGCCTGGAGCGGGCCCGAAATGACCTTCTACGAGCAGTACTTC. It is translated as CAWSGPEMTFYEQYF.

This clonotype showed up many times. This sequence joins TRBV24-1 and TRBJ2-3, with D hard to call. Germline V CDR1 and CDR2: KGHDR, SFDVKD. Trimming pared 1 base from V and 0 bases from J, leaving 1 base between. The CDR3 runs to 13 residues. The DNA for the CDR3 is TGTGCCACCAGTGATTTTAGCACAGATACGCAGTATTTT. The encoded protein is CATSDFSTDTQYF.

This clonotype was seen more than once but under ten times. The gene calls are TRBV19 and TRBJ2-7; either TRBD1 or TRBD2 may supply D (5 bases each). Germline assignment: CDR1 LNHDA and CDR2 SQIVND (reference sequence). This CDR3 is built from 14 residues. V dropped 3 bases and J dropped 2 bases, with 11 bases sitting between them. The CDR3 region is CASSIIGAAYEQYF. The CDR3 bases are TGTGCCAGTAGTATTATCGGGGCCGCCTACGAGCAGTACTTC.